These 3 T cell receptor beta chains came from one sample sequenced in a study of blood T cells in healthy people across ages. The use of a sample-barcoded 5' primer and a J-beta primer mix characterized a second PCR of about 6 to 12 cycles. TCRdb independently ran MiXCR on the 5' RACE reads; one entry per CDR3 protein. The sample includes 1.5 million to 2 million distinct CDR3 sequences, under 30% seen only once; the top ten take more than 6%. The specimen sequenced was blood. Every receptor here comes from a woman in her 30s in good health.

In DNA, the CDR3 is TGCAGTGCTAGAGATCCGCAGGGGGCTGACCTCTACGAGCAGTACTTC. Translating it yields CSARDPQGADLYEQYF. The gene calls are TRBV20-1 and TRBJ2-4; 8 bases match TRBD1. The end of the DNA is better explained by TRBJ2-7, so the J call may be wrong. Germline V gene sequence: CDR1 DFQATT, CDR2 SNEGSKA (reference sequence). The length of the CDR3 is 16 residues.

Concerning this clonotype: An end of the junction differs from the germline gene, which may be a read error. The rearrangement joins TRBV6-6 to TRBJ2-5; D possibly uses TRBD1 or TRBD2 (5 bases each). Germline CDR1 is MNHNY and CDR2 is SVGAGI (reference sequence). This CDR3 contains 14 residues. For the CDR3, the DNA is TGTGCCAGCAGGTACTCCTTGGGGGTAGAGACCCAGTACTTC. Translating it yields CASRYSLGVETQYF.

This chain joins TRBV24-1 and TRBJ2-3; D is possibly TRBD1 or TRBD2 (5 bases each). The CDR3 loop spans 17 amino acids. V lost 3 bases, J lost 6 bases, and 21 bases lay in between. The germline V gene encodes CDR1 KGHDR and CDR2 SFDVKD. CDR3: CATSDPSGPVGDDTQYF. CDR3 coding DNA: TGTGCCACCAGTGATCCCTCGGGGCCCGTGGGTGACGATACGCAGTATTTT.